The source of this T cell receptor beta chain is a study of T cell repertoires in cytomegalovirus infection. Turning to this clonotype: The antigen remains unidentified.

TCRdb ran MiXCR on the reads and lists one entry per CDR3 protein. This sample has about 50,000 distinct CDR3 sequences; 15% to 20% occur once, and the top ten carry around four fifths. Overall study findings and caveats: The response measured ex vivo was dominated by TCR beta clonotypes (HLA-C-restricted and CMV-specific).

The TCR comes from a human donor in good health (CMV status not recorded). Some clones in this sample may be carry-over from other donors' samples. The sample here was CD8+ T cells from cultured PBMCs, taken from culture after CMV antigen stimulation.

The CDR3 is CASSPSRLKYEAFF. The CDR3 nucleotides read TGTGCCAGCAGCCCATCCCGTCTAAAATATGAAGCTTTCTTT. The V gene is TRBV7-8, the J gene TRBJ1-1, with D uncertain. The V gene lost 5 bases and the J gene lost 7 bases, with 17 bases spanning the gap. Germline V gene sequence: CDR1 SGHVS, CDR2 FQNEAQ. The CDR3 runs 14 residues.